This T cell receptor (beta chain) was observed in a study of blood T cell repertoires in COVID-19 (dated by TCRdb to about 2020). A note on the overall study: Samples covering the acute and convalescent phases of COVID-19 were provided by collaborators in the United States, Italy and Spain. The material from the prospective study consisted of cDNA or gDNA derived from T cells, B-cell-depleted T cells, or PBMCs. The dataset comprised deeply sampled blood TCRbeta repertoires from subjects exposed to, actively infected with, or recovered from COVID-19. The repertoires were released in a freely available public database meant as a resource for research on the immune response to SARS-CoV-2. The samples were drawn from two sources: the first 160 participants of the ongoing ImmuneRACE study, and 1,254 subjects contributed by 6 global collaborators. The sample metadata nearly always contained a de-identified subject ID, COVID-19 status, age in years and sex. Where HLA class I and class II types were available, the types were taken from metadata supplied by the sample provider, not from assay-based typing.

In the prospective study, participants were 18 to 89 years old, resided in about two dozen geographic areas of the United States, and were enrolled through a virtual design. In the prospective study, participants were assigned to cohorts based on the clinical history participants reported in a screening survey and a study questionnaire. Each participant in the prospective study had whole blood, serum and a nasopharyngeal or oropharyngeal swab collected by mobile phlebotomists. Additional blood draws and questionnaires over a roughly two-month period could optionally be provided by prospective study participants. Blood samples from the prospective study were shipped frozen or at room temperature prior to DNA extraction. The paper as a whole reports these results and caveats: The amount of clinical and demographic metadata varied by source and participant and was provided uncurated.

Of note for this clone: The target of this receptor is not known. There are no base qualities to consult, and no much larger clone falls within one base.

V ends up 5 bases short and J 1 base short, with an unmatched junction base count of 6. Counted from cysteine to phenylalanine, this CDR3 has 15 amino acids. The CDR3 DNA has 45 bases and is translated from base 1. Sequences SEHNR (CDR1) and FQNEAQ (CDR2) are obtained from the germline V gene (reference sequence). TCRbeta CDR3 regions were amplified from genomic DNA using the immunoSEQ Assay, a bias-controlled multiplex PCR. The authors processed their data as follows. The number of nucleated cells in each sample was estimated by amplification of reference gene primers within the assay. To quantify the absolute abundance of each unique TCRbeta CDR3 rearrangement, sequence reads were collapsed and filtered. For each sample, productive Simpson clonality was calculated as the square root of Simpson's diversity index over productive rearrangements. TCRdb took this table from immuneACCESS and kept in-frame rearrangements with V and J called. Such tables lack part of the clones; where checked against another copy, unresolved V genes explain under half of the gap, and the rest is unexplained. V and J calls and clone size follow that table, whereas D and trimming were derived from the DNA. Across this sample there are about 430,000 clones, with approximately 87% seen only once. The ten largest clones represent more than 0.85% of the sample.

The sequencing sample was made of PBMCs or T cells enriched from blood (not recorded which). The rearranged chain carries TRBV7-9 and TRBJ1-1; TRBD1 fits 8 bases in the junction. This sequence originates from a woman aged 30 to 39 with acute COVID-19. This receptor carries the CDR3 CASSTQGAKNTEAFF. In nucleotides, the sequence is TGTGCCAGCAGCACCCAGGGGGCGAAGAACACTGAAGCTTTCTTT.